A single sample gave rise to the 18 T cell receptor beta chains below, sequenced in a study of CD8 T cells in Susac syndrome. RNA amounts of roughly 0.45 to 1 ug underwent reverse transcription with random hexamers. TCRdb re-called the immunoSEQ multiplex PCR reads through MiXCR, storing one row per CDR3 protein. Among about 200,000 distinct CDR3 sequences listed, about 95% were seen once. Sequencing input: CD4+ T cells from PBMCs. These TCRs come from a human donor in good health.

This chain connects TRBV3-1 to TRBJ1-2; 8 nucleotides match TRBD1. CDR3 size: 12 residues. Germline-derived CDR1 and CDR2 are LGHDT and YNNKEL (reference sequence). The trim removed 3 bases at V and 6 bases at J, leaving 0 bases unmatched. CDR3 amino acids: CASSQTGDGYTF. CDR3 nucleotide sequence: TGTGCCAGCAGCCAGACAGGGGATGGCTACACCTTC.

This rearrangement joins TRBV9 to TRBJ2-5, with TRBD2 as a possible D gene (5 bases). Germline assignment: CDR1 SGDLS and CDR2 YYNGEE. The CDR3 covers 14 residues. V was shortened by 3 bases and J by 1 base, with 10 bases between the two germline ends. CDR3 bases: TGTGCCAGCAGCGCGGAGGCAGCCCAAGAGACCCAGTACTTC. Translating it yields CASSAEAAQETQYF.

J is TRBJ2-7 and V is TRBV5-4; no clear D gene. The germline V and J ends were trimmed by 2 bases and 2 bases, with 8 bases remaining between them. This CDR3 is 13 amino acids long. Germline values: CDR1 SGHNT, CDR2 YYREEE (reference sequence). CDR3 nucleotide sequence: TGTGCCAGCAGCTTCAACGGACCCTACGAGCAGTACGTC. Its translation: CASSFNGPYEQYV.

The chain combines TRBV3-1 with TRBJ1-4; D is possibly TRBD1 (6 bases). V gave up 0 bases and J gave up 5 bases, with 13 bases separating them. The CDR3 runs 16 residues. Germline CDR1 reads LGHDT; CDR2 reads YNNKEL (reference sequence). CDR3 sequence (DNA): TGTGCCAGCAGCCAAGATCCGGACAGCTCCAATGAAAAACTGTTTTTT. Encoded protein: CASSQDPDSSNEKLFF. The whole variable domain, filled in from reference TRBV3-1 and TRBJ1-4, reads DTAVSQTPKYLVTQMGNDKSIKCEQNLGHDTMYWYKQDSKKFLKIMFSYNNKELIINETVPNRFSPKSPDKAHLNLHINSLELGDSAVYFCASSQDPDSSNEKLFFGSGTQLSVL.

The chain joins TRBV29-1 to TRBJ2-5; unclear D gene. The V gene's germline CDR1 is SQVTM and CDR2 ANQGSEA. Trimming shortened V by 4 bases and J by 3 bases, and 6 bases separated the two germline ends. The CDR3 consists of 11 residues. CDR3 nucleotide sequence: TGCAGCGTTGGGGCAGAAGAGACCCAGTACTTC. This gives the protein CSVGAEETQYF.

The rearrangement joins TRBV11-2 to TRBJ2-7; the match to TRBD2 covers 10 bases. V was clipped by 2 bases and J by 6 bases; unmatched bases: 7. This CDR3 is 15 amino acids long. Germline V lookup: CDR1 SGHAT, CDR2 FQNNGV. The CDR3 DNA reads TGTGCCAGCAGCTTAATACTAGCGGGATTTTCCGAGCAGTACGTC. Translation gives CASSLILAGFSEQYV.

The chain uses TRBV7-6 and TRBJ2-7, with TRBD2 matching over 8 bases. The CDR3 has 15 residues. Germline CDR1 is SGHVS and CDR2 is FNYEAQ. Losses at the gene ends were 5 bases for V and 7 bases for J; bases not matched to a gene: 13. The CDR3 region is CASSPVAGGRKEQYF. The CDR3 DNA reads as TGTGCCAGCAGCCCCGTGGCGGGGGGAAGAAAGGAGCAGTACTTC.

This rearrangement joins TRBV12-3 or TRBV12-4 to TRBJ2-3; TRBD2 aligns across 9 bases. CDR3 length: 14 amino acids. With V trimmed by 10 bases and J by 7 bases, 12 bases remained unmatched. CDR3 sequence (DNA): TGTGCCACCTTCCCAGCGGGAGGCTATAATACGCAGTATTTT. Protein: CATFPAGGYNTQYF.

V gene TRBV7-2 combines with J gene TRBJ1-2; possible D gene TRBD1, 5 bases. Trimming shortened V by 6 bases and J by 4 bases, and 15 bases separated the two germline ends. The CDR3 totals 14 residues. Germline CDR1 and CDR2: SGHTA and FQGNSA. The CDR3 here is CASSPKAGGYGYTF. Here the CDR3 DNA reads TGTGCCAGCAGTCCTAAGGCGGGGGGCTATGGCTACACCTTC.

The rearrangement uses TRBV6-2 or TRBV6-3 and TRBJ2-7; 8 bases are shared with TRBD1. V shed 6 bases and J 4 bases; nucleotides not matched to a gene: 8. Germline V gene data show CDR1 as MNHEY and CDR2 as SVGEGT. The CDR3 length is 14 residues. CDR3 protein: CASSTIDRGYEQYF. The CDR3 DNA reads as TGTGCCAGCAGCACAATCGACAGGGGTTACGAGCAGTACTTC.

The count of this clonotype is one. The V call is TRBV10-3, the J call TRBJ2-3; TRBD2 aligns across 8 bases. CDR3 length: 15 amino acids. Germline CDR1 and CDR2: ENHRY and SYGVKD. V shed 6 bases, J shed 3 bases, and the junction held 8 bases outside the gene matches. The CDR3 spells CAIRDSGTITDTQYF. As DNA, the CDR3 is TGTGCCATCAGGGATAGCGGGACTATAACAGATACGCAGTATTTT.

J is TRBJ2-1 and V is TRBV29-1; 13 nucleotides agree with TRBD2. V was clipped by 7 bases and J by 4 bases; unmatched bases: 13. This CDR3 is 17 amino acids long. In germline, CDR1 is SQVTM, CDR2 ANQGSEA. CDR3: CSGLSWGLAGSYNEQFF. DNA of the CDR3: TGCAGCGGCCTCTCTTGGGGACTAGCGGGATCTTACAATGAGCAGTTCTTC.

Here the CDR3 DNA reads TGTGCCAGCAGTTTACAAGGCCGGGACAGGGGGAGTTCACCCCTCCACTTT. Translated, it gives CASSLQGRDRGSSPLHF. V gene TRBV27 combines with J gene TRBJ1-6; 11 nucleotides line up with TRBD1. The trim removed 2 bases at V and 9 bases at J, leaving 9 bases unmatched. Germline V CDR1 and CDR2: MNHEY, SMNVEV (reference sequence). The CDR3 sequence is 17 residues long.

The CDR3 DNA sequence: TGCAGTGCTAGAGATCCCAAAACAGGGACCCCCTACGAGCAGTACGTC. This sequence encodes CSARDPKTGTPYEQYV. The chain carries TRBV20-1 and TRBJ2-7; the D gene is possibly TRBD1 (6 bases). The CDR3 has 16 amino acids. From germline, CDR1 is DFQATT and CDR2 SNEGSKA (reference sequence). Trimming removed 0 bases from V and 2 bases from J, with 17 bases in between.

As regards this clonotype: One end of the junction fails to match germline, which may point to a read error. The V and J genes are TRBV14 and TRBJ2-3, with TRBD2 matching over 8 bases. Germline V CDR1 and CDR2: SGHDN, FVKESK. This CDR3 has 13 residues. DNA of the CDR3: TGTGCCAGCAGCCAAGCCCCTGGCGGGAGGAAGCATTTT. This gives the protein CASSQAPGGRKHF.

The chain couples TRBV29-1 to TRBJ1-3; D gene unclear. Looked up from germline, CDR1 is SQVTM and CDR2 is ANQGSEA. This CDR3 is 12 amino acids long. V lost 7 bases to trimming and J lost 4 bases, with 11 bases between them. CDR3 protein: CSGTSSGNTIYF. In DNA, the CDR3 is TGCAGCGGGACCAGTTCCGGAAACACCATATATTTT. Supplemented by reference TRBV29-1 and TRBJ1-3, the full variable domain reads SAVISQKPSRDICQRGTSLTIQCQVDSQVTMMFWYRQQPGQSLTLIATANQGSEATYESGFVIDKFPISRPNLTFSTLTVSNMSPEDSSIYLCSGTSSGNTIYFGEGSWLTVV.

J is TRBJ2-3 and V is TRBV5-4, with 7 positions matching TRBD1. The trim removed 4 bases at V and 0 bases at J, leaving 8 bases unmatched. The CDR3 spans 16 residues. Germline V lookup: CDR1 SGHNT, CDR2 YYREEE (reference sequence). This CDR3 is CASSPGTATSTDTQYF. In DNA form, the CDR3 reads TGTGCCAGCAGCCCCGGGACAGCTACTAGCACAGATACGCAGTATTTT.

This chain uses TRBV20-1 with TRBJ2-5; 8 bases fit TRBD1. Unmatched junction bases numbered 9, after V lost 3 bases and J lost 3 bases. Per the germline V gene, CDR1 is DFQATT and CDR2 is SNEGSKA (reference sequence). This CDR3 contains 15 residues. In DNA form, the CDR3 reads TGCAGTGCTAGTGTCTTCGGGACAGGCGAAGAGACCCAGTACTTC. Encoded protein: CSASVFGTGEETQYF.